The present entry profiles one T cell receptor beta chain with its context. It lacks a known antigen. There are no base qualities to consult, and no much larger clone falls within one base. This record belongs to a study of cytomegalovirus exposure and HLA in healthy donors (dated 2017 in TCRdb). With respect to the entire study: In an earlier analysis of 550 to 750 of the donors, about 270 Gb of sequence data and approximately 100 million unique TCR beta sequences from some 170 million T cells were reported. The study aimed to test whether signatures of past pathogen exposure could be identified by cataloging public T cell receptors. Genome-wide SNP genotypes for about three fifths of the roughly 700 donors were used in a later genetic analysis, which treated that subset as a discovery cohort. In a later analysis, previously published TCR beta repertoires from about 640 donors were re-analyzed and high-resolution HLA genotyping was added so that TCR occurrence patterns could be studied. Donor age, sex, ethnicity and CMV serostatus were compiled alongside the repertoire data. A few DR-DQ haplotypes were handled as single units for association and clustering because linkage in the cohort was strong. To predict cytomegalovirus infection status, the study brought together high-throughput TCR immunosequencing, statistical association of individual TCRs with disease status, and machine learning. In an earlier analysis of a few hundred of the donors, high-throughput TCR beta sequencing was used to judge whether each TCR beta V gene segment behaved as functional or pseudogenic. Of the roughly 400 genotyped donors, 75% to 85% were placed in the genetic ancestry cluster associated with self-reported Caucasian donors. Among approximately 370 genotyped donors of the cohort, an average of around 240,000 unique TCR beta nucleotide sequences was sequenced per donor, of which about 19% were non-productive. A separate validation cohort of over 95 different subjects was used in addition to the 666-subject first cohort. Around 320 gigabases of sequencing data and 70 million to 85 million unique TCR sequences were included in an early release covering under 650 HLA-typed donors. Typing coverage differed by locus: A, B, C, DRB1 and DQB1 were typed in about 620-630 donors, DQA1 in 500 to 550, DPA1 in approximately 610, and DPB1 in about 450. The later analysis used no new phenotypic data to find candidate immune exposures, relying instead on TCR beta sequences and their occurrence across donors. All discovery cohort repertoires had been generated on a single sequencing platform. HLA typing covered class I and class II loci at four-digit resolution. The study profiled the T cell repertoires of fewer than 850 subjects by immunosequencing and related them to cytomegalovirus serostatus. Points the paper makes about the study in general: Correlated functional status among segregating V segments might reflect linkage disequilibrium, but an unknown experimental factor could not be ruled out. Some IMGT-functional V segments, including TRBV6-2 and TRBV6-3, could not be distinguished by the 87-base-pair reads and were therefore excluded. Roughly uniform sequencing depth across donors was assumed in presence/absence analyses, although this assumption may not hold. The classifier was reported to diagnose cytomegalovirus status with high specificity and sensitivity in both the original cohort and the validation cohort. Compared with equally common non-associated chains, HLA-associated TCR beta chains in a later analysis were more clonally expanded and had lower generation probabilities. At a false discovery rate of 0.05, a later analysis linked under 20,000 TCR beta sequences to specific HLA alleles. The only immune exposure information available for the cohort was CMV serostatus. A further reported finding was that TCR beta sequences accurately predicted the HLA-A and HLA-B alleles for most subjects in the first cohort. Because HLA typing was missing for some donors at each locus, association tests included only the typed subset. Most TCR sequences were seen in very few donors, while some public TCRs were found in many individuals. The authors suggested that the approach could potentially be extended to other disease states and immunological phenotypes. This cohort had only TCR beta chains sequenced, and the lack of alpha or paired-chain data limited which features could be detected. A cluster of highly shared sequence variants was judged likely to be a technical artifact of the sequencing pipeline. Over 15 rarely observed V segments, including chromosome 9 orphons, were excluded from the earlier analysis of approximately 600 of the donors because counts were too low. V-gene and J-gene trimming of TCR beta chains was associated with a missense DCLRE1C variant in a later genetic analysis, and the association was replicated in an independent cohort. In vitro tests confirmed that a few of the cytomegalovirus-associated TCR beta chains recognize cytomegalovirus antigens. The study listed 150 to 200 TCR beta chains as associated with cytomegalovirus. Several of the top co-occurrence clusters appeared to be linked to parvovirus B19, influenza, CMV and Epstein-Barr virus, according to a later analysis. When HLA alleles, especially DR and DQ, strongly co-occurred, attributing TCR associations to individual alleles was difficult. A later analysis found that most CMV-associated TCR beta chains appeared HLA-restricted, with HLA associations seemingly driven largely by CMV exposure. A later genetic analysis reported fewer N-insertions in productive TCRs among donors in an Asian-associated ancestry cluster than the approximately 670-donor mean. In an earlier analysis of approximately 590 of the donors, most TCR beta V segments were observed in productive rearrangements about 87% or about 30% of the time, broadly matching IMGT annotations. In a later analysis, TCR association rates were found to vary across HLA loci, with the most associated TCRs seen for DRB1 alleles and the fewest for HLA-C alleles.

Libraries were constructed by the immunoSEQ multiplex PCR assay. The multiplex PCR relied on a mix of 60 forward primers for TCR Vbeta segments and 13 reverse primers for TCR Jbeta segments. The CDR3 region of rearranged TCR beta genes was amplified from genomic DNA by a multiplex PCR assay. Amplified TCR beta libraries were sequenced as 87-base-pair reads on the Illumina HiSeq System. Per the source publication's procedure: In a later analysis, approximately 74 million unique TCR beta chains were counted across the roughly 670 repertoires, and about 10 million of these chains were shared by at least two donors. To remove PCR and sequencing errors, raw reads were error-corrected and collapsed into unique sequences using a nearest-neighbor algorithm that merged closely related sequences. Alignment of CDR3 sequences to IMGT reference sequences was used to assign V, D and J gene segments. For a sequence to be retained, a match of at least six nucleotides was required to both a V gene segment and a J gene segment. A rearrangement counted as productive if the CDR3 had no stop codons and remained in frame with V and J, and every other rearrangement counted as non-productive. Following IMGT convention, CDR3 was defined as the stretch from the second conserved V-encoded cysteine up to the conserved J-encoded phenylalanine. Sequences without an unambiguous match to a single V gene segment were excluded from the earlier analysis of several hundred of the donors. An earlier analysis of over 450 of the donors classified V segments as functional when productive rearrangements were above 56.7% and as segregating when the standard deviation between donors was above 5%. A statistical classification framework was built to diagnose cytomegalovirus status from the catalog of TCR beta chain sequences. V and J gene assignment, in a later analysis, came from comparing TCR nucleotide sequences with IMGT/GENE-DB human TR gene sequences. A later analysis assigned CDR3 sequences and most-parsimonious VDJ recombination scenarios with the TCRdist pipeline. In a later analysis, each TCR beta chain was defined by its CDR3 amino acid sequence together with its V-gene family, and reads without a unique V-gene family were excluded. As a way to deal with suspected cross-contamination and a sequencing artifact, a later analysis dropped approximately 590 nucleotide sequences that were highly shared and had low generation probability. A later analysis calculated a clonal expansion index for each public chain from normalized within-repertoire ranks of inferred template counts. In a later analysis, generation probabilities were computed using a VDJ recombination model fitted to out-of-frame rearrangements, and the results were checked against IGoR. In a later analysis, hypergeometric tests were used to score TCR-TCR, TCR-HLA and TCR-CMV co-occurrence, with a repertoire-size bias correction applied to TCR pairs. In a later analysis, false discovery rates were estimated by permuting HLA or CMV assignments 20 times. A later analysis grouped co-occurring TCRs with DBSCAN, adding TCRdist sequence similarity when clustering within HLA-allele-positive subsets. Co-occurrence clustering excluded repertoires with fewer than 30,000 or more than 120,000 public chains, plus five with anomalous nucleotide sharing. TCRdb retrieved this table from immuneACCESS and kept in-frame rearrangements only. Not all clones are present; in checked studies, unresolved V genes account for under half, and no reason is known for the remainder. The V and J calls and clone size are taken from that table; D and trimming were inferred from the DNA. The sample has about 55,000 clones on record, around 79% of them singletons. Together, the top ten hold around 2.4% of the sample.

In total, 600 or so healthy bone marrow donors made up the cohort. At the time of sampling, every cohort member was nominally healthy, though immune exposures that went unrecorded were likely present. The donor tested CMV seronegative and was one of the 352 seronegative cohort members. A peripheral blood sample was provided by each donor, and peripheral blood mononuclear cells were used for TCR beta sequencing. Genomic DNA was extracted from the blood cell samples with the Qiagen DNeasy Blood Extraction Kit. From a lookup of the germline V gene, CDR1 and CDR2 are MNHEY and SVGAGI. V is cut by 8 bases and J by 0 bases, and the space between the germline ends is 14 bases. The CDR3, from cysteine to phenylalanine, totals 14 residues. Only the CDR3 region is kept as DNA, spanning 42 bases read in frame from base 1.

In this chain, TRBV6-5 is recombined with TRBJ2-7; TRBD2 is possibly the D segment (5 matching bases). Material for sequencing was PBMCs. The sequence derives from a female donor in good health and CMV-seronegative. Here the CDR3 is given as CASGPSRNSYEQYF. In nucleotides, the sequence is TGTGCCAGCGGGCCTAGCCGGAACTCCTACGAGCAGTACTTC.